This entry describes one T cell receptor (beta chain). This entry belongs to a study of human T cells and chemical hapten exposure. Germline assignment: CDR1 SGHVS and CDR2 FNYEAQ. This CDR3 has 14 residues. The ends lost 5 bases at V and 3 bases at J; junction bases unmatched: 6. The sample's time point: pre-sensitization, week 0. Treatment given: therapeutic diphenylcyclopropenone sensitization with weekly scalp DPC. MiXCR, run by TCRdb on the RACE reads, gives a single entry per CDR3 protein. The sample consists of roughly 110,000 distinct CDR3 sequences, around 10% of them appearing once. This sample comprised whole blood, obtained in connection with sensitization to the hapten diphenylcyclopropenone (DPC). The source is a woman aged 45-65 years with alopecia areata. Some clones in this sample may be carry-over from other donors' samples. V usage is TRBV7-6 and J usage is TRBJ2-7, with 8 positions matching TRBD2. For the CDR3, the DNA is TGTGCCAGCAGCCCGGCGGGAGGCTTCTACGAGCAGTACTTC. It codes for CASSPAGGFYEQYF.